These 5 T cell receptor beta chains originate from one sample sequenced in a study of cytomegalovirus exposure and HLA in healthy donors. A multiplex PCR was run with 60 Vbeta primers and 13 Jbeta primers. This table comes from immunoSEQ multiplex PCR, and its TCRdb copy is limited to in-frame clones, with some not included. The profile shows about 160,000 clones, roughly 80% of them singletons. The sample taken for sequencing was PBMCs. These receptor sequences come from a male donor in good health and CMV-seropositive.

This clone was counted once. The chain couples TRBV19 to TRBJ1-2, with a possible D match to TRBD1 (6 bases). Trimming took 3 bases from V and 4 from J, leaving 15 bases between them. Germline V gives CDR1 LNHDA, CDR2 SQIVND (reference sequence). This CDR3 spans 15 amino acids. The CDR3 here is CASSIRQGQTYGYTF. CDR3 DNA sequence: TGTGCCAGTAGTATTCGGCAGGGGCAGACCTATGGCTACACCTTC.

This clone came up a few times. The chain carries TRBV10-3 and TRBJ2-1; D unclear. Trimming removed 11 bases from V and 2 bases from J, with 13 bases in between. The CDR3 runs to 13 residues. CDR1 and CDR2 from the germline V gene are ENHRY and SYGVKD. CDR3 sequence (DNA): TGTGCCGTAGGAGAGGTAACCTACAATGAGCAGTTCTTC. It is translated as CAVGEVTYNEQFF.

The rearrangement uses TRBV7-9 and TRBJ2-1; 9 bases agree with TRBD2. V trimming: 1 base; J trimming: 6 bases; junction bases outside the gene matches: 13. The CDR3 extends over 18 amino acids. From germline, CDR1 is SEHNR and CDR2 FQNEAQ (reference sequence). The chain's CDR3 is CASSLGGSSGRRSNEQFF. DNA for the CDR3: TGTGCCAGCAGCTTAGGAGGTAGTAGCGGGAGAAGGAGCAATGAGCAGTTCTTC.

The chain carries TRBV2 and TRBJ1-5; 8 positions agree with TRBD1. The V and J ends lost 6 bases and 5 bases, in that order; junction bases with no gene match: 9. CDR1 is SNHLY, CDR2 FYNNEI, per germline. CDR3 length: 15 residues. The CDR3 loop is CASRTGQGGYQPQHF. CDR3 DNA: TGTGCCAGCAGGACCGGACAGGGAGGGTATCAGCCCCAGCATTTT.

The chain joins TRBV27 to TRBJ1-1, with D uncertain. Germline values: CDR1 MNHEY, CDR2 SMNVEV (reference sequence). CDR3 length: 14 residues. Trimming took 9 bases from V and 4 from J, leaving 18 bases between them. Here the CDR3 DNA reads TGTGCCAGTACCCCCCGGAAAAGCGGCACTGAAGCTTTCTTT. Its protein product is CASTPRKSGTEAFF.